Below, one T cell receptor beta chain is given with its context. Its target is unknown. This entry comes from a study of beta chain features in type 1 diabetes. Expressed TCRB transcripts were sequenced after all isolated RNA was converted to cDNA. The study obtained an average of approximately 1 million reads from stem cell-like memory T cell samples. Produced via immunoSEQ multiplex PCR; TCRdb's table is partial and in-frame only. The sample holds 70,000 to 90,000 clones, about 32% seen once. Blood was drawn once from each donor into heparinised tubes. The draws averaged about 120 mL. Via the markers CD45RO/CCR7/CD25/CD127/CD95/CD27, stem cell-like memory, regulatory, central memory and naive CD4+ cells were sorted. Findings and limits, study-wide: Across all four CD4+ subsets, people with type 1 diabetes showed modestly shorter TCRB CDR3s.

CDR3 length equals 14 residues. V lost 1 base, J lost 7 bases, and 14 bases lay in between. Germline lookup yields CDR1 SQVTM and CDR2 ANQGSEA. Material: stem cell memory CD4+ T cells from blood. This clonotype was obtained from a woman under 30 in good health. The gene calls are TRBV29-1 and TRBJ2-4; D is perhaps TRBD2 (5 bases). The CDR3 DNA reads TGCAGCGTTGAAGTGGGTCTAGCTGAGAACATTCAGTACTTC. Translating gives CSVEVGLAENIQYF.